What follows are 3 T cell receptor beta chains derived from one specimen sequenced in a study of identifying expanded T cells in peripheral blood. Repertoires were generated with immunoSEQ multiplex PCR, while TCRdb's copy carries only in-frame clones and drops some. Of approximately 80,000 clones listed, roughly four fifths are singletons. The sequencing input was blood. These receptors were collected from a person between 18 and 69 years old in good health.

The V and J genes are TRBV7-2 and TRBJ2-5; D is unresolved. The ends were cut back, 1 base at V and 7 bases at J, with 7 bases in the middle. The CDR3 covers 12 residues. Germline lookup yields CDR1 SGHTA and CDR2 FQGNSA. The CDR3 sequence is CASSLDYGTQYF. CDR3 sequence (DNA): TGTGCCAGCAGCTTAGACTATGGGACCCAGTACTTC.

The chain is built from TRBV19 and TRBJ1-5; no reliable D call. Germline V CDR1 and CDR2: LNHDA, SQIVND (reference sequence). Trimming pared 3 bases from V and 6 bases from J, leaving 12 bases between. The CDR3 has 14 residues. This CDR3 is CASSIGWGGQPQHF. In DNA form, the CDR3 reads TGTGCCAGTAGTATTGGTTGGGGTGGTCAGCCCCAGCATTTT.

The rearrangement joins TRBV5-5 to TRBJ2-7; 7 nucleotides line up with TRBD1. Germline CDR1 and CDR2: SGHKS and YYEKEE (reference sequence). Trimming cost V 4 bases and J 0 bases; bases outside gene matches: 4. This CDR3 comprises 14 residues. CDR3 sequence reads: CASSPRTGSYEQYF. The CDR3 coding sequence is TGTGCCAGCAGCCCCCGGACAGGCTCCTACGAGCAGTACTTC. Full variable domain (remainder filled in from reference TRBV5-5 and TRBJ2-7): DAGVTQSPTHLIKTRGQQVTLRCSPISGHKSVSWYQQVLGQGPQFIFQYYEKEERGRGNFPDRFSARQFPNYSSELNVNALLLGDSALYLCASSPRTGSYEQYFGPGTRLTVT.